These 20 T cell receptor beta chains share one sample of origin, sequenced in a study of T cells in Graves' hyperthyroidism and ophthalmopathy. Authors of the study amplified TCR beta CDR3 regions from RNA transcripts. RT-PCR in the first round (using the HTBI primer set) targeted the TCR CDR3. From the multiplex PCR reads, TCRdb called clonotypes with MiXCR, one entry per CDR3 protein. The table records 550,000 to 800,000 distinct CDR3 sequences, around a sixth of them present only once. Sequenced sample: blood. Receptor source: a man aged 50 to 59 with Graves' hyperthyroidism.

The chain combines TRBV5-1 with TRBJ1-5; TRBD1 aligns across 10 bases. Germline assignment: CDR1 SGHRS and CDR2 YFSETQ. This CDR3 is built from 16 residues. The V gene end was trimmed by 4 bases and the J gene end by 4 bases; junction bases not matched to a gene: 8. Here the CDR3 DNA reads TGCGCCAGCAGCCCAGGCCCGGGACAGGGGAATCAGCCCCAGCATTTT. Residues: CASSPGPGQGNQPQHF.

The chain combines TRBV5-1 with TRBJ2-1; the D gene is possibly TRBD2 (6 bases). Germline CDR1 is SGHRS and CDR2 is YFSETQ. V gave up 1 base and J gave up 5 bases, with 19 bases separating them. The CDR3 runs 17 residues. Here the CDR3 reads CASSLPNRRLADNEQFF. CDR3 bases: TGCGCCAGCAGCTTGCCCAATCGGCGATTAGCGGACAATGAGCAGTTCTTC.

The CDR3 sequence is CASRLLGVTDTQYF. CDR3 nucleotide sequence: TGTGCCAGTCGACTTCTTGGGGTTACAGATACGCAGTATTTT. J is TRBJ2-3 and V is TRBV12-3 or TRBV12-4; D gene unclear. This CDR3 region has 14 residues. V was shortened by 9 bases and J by 3 bases, with 16 bases between the two germline ends.

The rearrangement uses TRBV18 and TRBJ1-6, with 8 bases fitting TRBD1. The CDR3 runs 14 residues. J lost 8 bases, V lost 6 bases, and 6 bases had no gene match. In germline, CDR1 is KGHSH, CDR2 LQKENI. The CDR3 loop is CASSRQGNDSPLHF. CDR3 nucleotides: TGTGCCAGCTCCCGACAGGGGAATGATTCACCCCTCCACTTT.

The V call is TRBV19, the J call TRBJ2-7; D is tentatively TRBD1 or TRBD2 (5 bases each). This CDR3 is built from 14 residues. Trimming took off 5 bases at V and 5 bases at J, with 16 bases between the two ends. Germline CDR1 reads LNHDA; CDR2 reads SQIVND (reference sequence). Here the CDR3 reads CASSVWGRGDEQYF. The CDR3 DNA reads as TGTGCCAGTAGTGTGTGGGGGAGAGGAGACGAGCAGTACTTC. The complete variable domain, with remaining parts taken from reference TRBV19 and TRBJ2-7, reads DGGITQSPKYLFRKEGQNVTLSCEQNLNHDAMYWYRQDPGQGLRLIYYSQIVNDFQKGDIAEGYSVSREKKESFPLTVTSAQKNPTAFYLCASSVWGRGDEQYFGPGTRLTVT.

This clonotype has only a few counts. V gene TRBV15 combines with J gene TRBJ1-5, with 7 bases fitting TRBD1. Germline lookup yields CDR1 LNHNV and CDR2 YYDKDF (reference sequence). The CDR3 is made up of 15 amino acids. V gave up 0 bases and J gave up 6 bases; unmatched junction bases: 5. The CDR3 sequence: CATSRETGYGQPQHF. CDR3 in DNA: TGTGCCACCAGCAGAGAGACAGGGTACGGTCAGCCCCAGCATTTT. Variable domain in full (rest from reference TRBV15 and TRBJ1-5): DAMVIQNPRYQVTQFGKPVTLSCSQTLNHNVMYWYQQKSSQAPKLLFHYYDKDFNNEADTPDNFQSRRPNTSFCFLDIRSPGLGDTAMYLCATSRETGYGQPQHFGDGTRLSIL.

The chain couples TRBV10-1 to TRBJ1-1, with D hard to call. Trimming pared 0 bases from V and 5 bases from J, leaving 10 bases between. The CDR3 is 14 amino acids. Looked up from germline, CDR1 is WNHNN and CDR2 is SYGVQD (reference sequence). CDR3 sequence (DNA): TGCGCCAGCAGTGAGTCGAACCGGGCGACTGAAGCTTTCTTT. It codes for CASSESNRATEAFF.

Many counts were recorded for this clonotype. The chain is built from TRBV18 and TRBJ2-3, with 12 bases fitting TRBD2. The CDR3 has 16 amino acids. Germline CDR1 and CDR2: KGHSH and LQKENI. After removal of 3 bases from V and 5 bases from J, the junction contained 6 bases not matched to a gene. The CDR3 nucleotides are TGTGCCAGCTCACCGGGACTAGCGGGCGCGGTAGATACGCAGTATTTT. It specifies CASSPGLAGAVDTQYF.

The chain employs TRBV20-1 and TRBJ1-4, with 9 bases fitting TRBD1. Germline CDR1 and CDR2: DFQATT and SNEGSKA (reference sequence). The V segment lost 3 bases and the J segment 7 bases; nucleotides outside the gene matches: 3. The CDR3 totals 13 residues. Here the CDR3 reads CSARDRGFEKLFF. The CDR3 DNA sequence: TGCAGTGCTAGGGACAGGGGATTTGAAAAACTGTTTTTT.

This chain connects TRBV4-1 to TRBJ1-5; TRBD1 matches 7 bases. The CDR3 runs 15 residues. J was trimmed by 4 bases and V by 0 bases; bases with no gene match: 3. Germline values: CDR1 MGHRA, CDR2 YSYEKL. DNA for the CDR3: TGCGCCAGCAGCCAAGAAGACAGGGCTAATCAGCCCCAGCATTTT. This encodes CASSQEDRANQPQHF.

The chain links TRBV9 to TRBJ2-2; perhaps TRBD2 as D (6 bases). V was cut by 2 bases and J by 2 bases, with 19 bases left in between. The CDR3 has 18 amino acids. Germline V gene lookup returns CDR1 SGDLS and CDR2 YYNGEE. CDR3 sequence reads: CASSVTGAGLFNTGELFF. The CDR3 DNA sequence: TGTGCCAGCAGCGTTACGGGAGCGGGCCTATTTAACACCGGGGAGCTGTTTTTT.

The rearrangement links TRBV5-5 to TRBJ2-3; no definite D call. There are 15 residues in the CDR3. Germline V gives CDR1 SGHKS, CDR2 YYEKEE (reference sequence). V was trimmed by 2 bases and J by 3 bases, leaving 13 bases between them. The CDR3 coding sequence is TGTGCCAGCAGCTTAGACCGACCCATAACAGATACGCAGTATTTT. Translating it yields CASSLDRPITDTQYF.

This clonotype was observed many times. The chain recombines TRBV28 with TRBJ1-1; a possible D gene is TRBD1 (6 bases). Germline-derived CDR1 and CDR2 are MDHEN and SYDVKM. The CDR3 runs 14 residues. The V gene lost 6 bases and the J gene lost 4 bases, with 15 bases spanning the gap. This chain's CDR3 is CASSISRGATEAFF. In DNA form, the CDR3 reads TGTGCCAGCAGCATAAGTCGGGGGGCCACTGAAGCTTTCTTT.

This clonotype was picked up a small number of times. The DNA of the CDR3 is TGTGCCAGCAGTACCTTGGGTGCTAGCGGGAGACACTACGAGCAGTACTTC. This sequence encodes CASSTLGASGRHYEQYF. The gene calls are TRBV12-3 or TRBV12-4 and TRBJ2-7, with 10 bases identical to TRBD2. CDR3 length: 17 amino acids. V shed 5 bases, J shed 3 bases, and the junction held 13 bases outside the gene matches.

This clonotype was picked up many times. The J gene is TRBJ2-3, the V gene TRBV28; 8 bases line up with TRBD1. The CDR3 is 14 residues long. Germline CDR1 reads MDHEN; CDR2 reads SYDVKM. V lost 8 bases to trimming and J lost 0 bases; unmatched junction nucleotides: 4. The DNA of the CDR3 is TGTGCCAGCCAGGGGGCGGCTAGCACAGATACGCAGTATTTT. It translates to CASQGAASTDTQYF.

This clonotype was observed at least ten times. V usage is TRBV11-2 and J usage is TRBJ1-2; D not certain. The germline gives CDR1 SGHAT, CDR2 FQNNGV. The CDR3 consists of 11 residues. The V and J ends lost 1 base and 7 bases respectively, with 4 bases between them. The CDR3 here is CASSLVGGYTF. CDR3 DNA sequence: TGTGCCAGCAGCTTAGTTGGTGGCTACACCTTC.

This clonotype was observed many times. The chain is built from TRBV10-3 and TRBJ2-3; 11 bases map to TRBD2. The CDR3 has 16 residues. Unmatched junction bases numbered 5, after V lost 6 bases and J lost 0 bases. Looked up from germline, CDR1 is ENHRY and CDR2 is SYGVKD. CDR3 residues: CAIRPGLAVSTDTQYF. DNA for the CDR3: TGTGCCATCAGACCGGGACTAGCGGTTAGCACAGATACGCAGTATTTT.

The chain links TRBV2 to TRBJ1-3; 10 bases map to TRBD1. V lost 7 bases, J lost 4 bases, and 10 bases stayed unmatched. The germline V gene encodes CDR1 SNHLY and CDR2 FYNNEI. The CDR3 totals 16 residues. The CDR3 here is CASKGTGTGAGNTIYF. CDR3 coding DNA: TGTGCCAGCAAGGGAACCGGGACAGGGGCCGGAAACACCATATATTTT.

This clonotype was seen ten or more times. The rearrangement uses TRBV2 and TRBJ1-1, with D possibly matching TRBD1 (6 bases). Between the trimmed V and J ends, which lost 6 bases and 0 bases, there was a span of 14 bases. CDR1 is SNHLY, CDR2 FYNNEI, per germline. The CDR3 has 15 amino acids. CDR3 loop: CASRTRQALNTEAFF. The DNA of the CDR3 is TGTGCCAGCAGGACCCGACAGGCCTTGAACACTGAAGCTTTCTTT.

This clonotype was observed many times. The genes are TRBV28 and TRBJ2-3, with TRBD2 as a possible D gene (6 bases). Germline assignment: CDR1 MDHEN and CDR2 SYDVKM. Trimming removed 8 bases at V and 1 base at J, with 10 bases between. The CDR3 runs 13 residues. CDR3 protein: CASYTGGTDTQYF. The CDR3, as DNA: TGTGCCAGCTATACGGGGGGCACAGATACGCAGTATTTT.